The present entry profiles one T cell receptor beta chain with its context. There is no known antigen for this receptor. Per-base qualities were not stored, and no clone one base away is much larger. Libraries were constructed by the immunoSEQ multiplex PCR assay. The multiplex PCR relied on a mix of 60 forward primers for TCR Vbeta segments and 13 reverse primers for TCR Jbeta segments. The CDR3 region of rearranged TCR beta genes was amplified from genomic DNA by a multiplex PCR assay. The amplified TCR beta libraries were sequenced on the Illumina HiSeq System as 87-base-pair reads. The original methods were these. Across the 670 or so repertoires, a later analysis counted tens of millions of unique TCR beta chains, roughly 11 million of which were shared by at least two donors. A nearest-neighbor algorithm error-corrected the raw reads and collapsed the reads into unique sequences, merging closely related sequences to remove PCR and sequencing errors. V, D and J gene segments were assigned by aligning CDR3 sequences to IMGT reference sequences. For a sequence to be retained, a match of at least six nucleotides was required to both a V gene segment and a J gene segment. A rearrangement was called productive if the CDR3 had no stop codons and remained in frame with V and J, and every other rearrangement was called non-productive. CDR3 was defined according to IMGT convention as the region running from the second conserved V-encoded cysteine to the conserved J-encoded phenylalanine. The earlier analysis of a few hundred of the donors excluded sequences that lacked an unambiguous match to a single V gene segment. In an earlier analysis of almost 600 of the donors, a V segment was called functional when productive rearrangements were above 56.7%, and segregating when the standard deviation between donors exceeded 5%. A statistical classification framework was developed to diagnose cytomegalovirus status using the catalog of TCR beta chain sequences. V and J gene assignment, in a later analysis, came from comparing TCR nucleotide sequences with IMGT/GENE-DB human TR gene sequences. A later analysis assigned CDR3 sequences and most-parsimonious VDJ recombination scenarios with the TCRdist pipeline. A later analysis defined each TCR beta chain by its CDR3 amino acid sequence plus V-gene family, and excluded reads lacking a unique V-gene family. A later analysis removed 592 highly shared, low-generation-probability nucleotide sequences to deal with suspected cross-contamination and a sequencing artifact. A later analysis calculated a clonal expansion index for each public chain from normalized within-repertoire ranks of inferred template counts. In a later analysis, generation probabilities were computed with a VDJ recombination model fitted to out-of-frame rearrangements, and the resulting probabilities were checked against IGoR. In a later analysis, hypergeometric tests were used to score TCR-TCR, TCR-HLA and TCR-CMV co-occurrence, with a repertoire-size bias correction applied to TCR pairs. To estimate false discovery rates, a later analysis permuted the HLA or CMV assignments 20 times. In a later analysis, co-occurring TCRs were grouped using DBSCAN, and TCRdist sequence similarity was added for clustering within HLA-allele-positive subsets. Co-occurrence clustering excluded repertoires with fewer than 30,000 or more than 120,000 public chains, plus five with anomalous nucleotide sharing. In TCRdb, the immuneACCESS table is reduced to in-frame sequences with V and J assigned. These tables do not hold every clone; where another copy was compared, an unresolved V gene accounts for under half, and the others remain unexplained. V and J calls and clone size are copied from that table; D and trimming were computed from the DNA. Across this sample there are some 110,000 clones, with roughly 74% seen only once. The top ten clonotypes cover 4% to 4.5% of the sample.

CDR1 and CDR2, per the germline V gene, are MNHEY and SVGAGI. Reading from cysteine to phenylalanine, the CDR3 counts 14 amino acids. The entry retains the CDR3 DNA only, 42 bases that are in frame from base 1. The cohort consisted of 600 to 700 healthy bone marrow donors. At the time of sampling, every cohort member was nominally healthy, though immune exposures that went unrecorded were likely present. The donor was CMV seropositive and belonged to the group of more than 250 seropositive cohort members. A peripheral blood sample was collected from each donor, and TCR beta sequencing was performed on peripheral blood mononuclear cells. Genomic DNA was extracted from the blood cell samples with the Qiagen DNeasy Blood Extraction Kit. This sample is part of a study of cytomegalovirus exposure and HLA in healthy donors (dated by TCRdb to 2016 to 2017). Concerning the study at large: According to an earlier analysis of 587 of the donors, about 179 million T cells yielded 117 million unique TCR beta sequences and 276 Gb of sequence data. An early release covering some 640 HLA-typed donors comprised about 300 gigabases of sequencing data and around 80 million unique TCR sequences. Among the roughly 400 genotyped donors, around 81% belonged to the genetic ancestry cluster associated with self-reported Caucasian donors. The study was designed to test whether signatures of past pathogen exposure could be identified by cataloging public T cell receptors. The study used immunosequencing to profile the T cell repertoires of around 600 subjects and linked those repertoires to cytomegalovirus serostatus. Besides the first cohort of about 730 subjects, a separate validation cohort made up of 120 or so different subjects was used. To predict cytomegalovirus infection status, the study brought together high-throughput TCR immunosequencing, statistical association of individual TCRs with disease status, and machine learning. A later analysis re-analyzed previously published TCR beta repertoires from 650 to 800 donors and added high-resolution HLA genotyping to study TCR occurrence patterns. In the later analysis, no new phenotypic data were used to find candidate immune exposures; instead, reliance was placed on TCR beta sequences and their occurrence across donors. To decide whether each TCR beta V gene segment behaved as functional or pseudogenic, an earlier analysis of fewer than 750 of the donors relied on high-throughput TCR beta sequencing. Donor age, sex, ethnicity and CMV serostatus were compiled alongside the repertoire data. In a later genetic analysis, genome-wide SNP genotypes for about three fifths of the 666 donors were used, and that subset was treated as a discovery cohort. Every discovery cohort repertoire had been produced on one sequencing platform. HLA typing covered class I and class II loci at four-digit resolution. The number of typed donors differed by locus: about 620-630 for A, B, C, DRB1 and DQB1; 500 to 550 for DQA1; approximately 600 for DPA1; and 400 to 480 for DPB1. Four or five DR-DQ haplotypes were treated as single units for association and clustering because of strong linkage in the cohort. Among about 410 genotyped donors of the cohort, an average of about 220,000 unique TCR beta nucleotide sequences was sequenced per donor, of which approximately 19% were non-productive. Study-wide conclusions, independent of this receptor: A later analysis reported that several top co-occurrence clusters appeared linked to parvovirus B19, influenza, CMV and Epstein-Barr virus. When HLA alleles, especially DR and DQ, strongly co-occurred, TCR associations were difficult to assign to individual alleles. The study gave a list of about 150 TCR beta chains associated with cytomegalovirus. Sequencing depth was assumed to be roughly uniform across donors in the presence/absence analyses, though that assumption may not hold. Most CMV-associated TCR beta chains appeared to be HLA-restricted in a later analysis, and the HLA associations seemed to be driven largely by CMV exposure. A few of the identified cytomegalovirus-associated TCR beta chains were confirmed in vitro to be specific for cytomegalovirus antigens. A cluster of highly shared sequence variants was judged likely to represent a technical artifact of the sequencing pipeline. Correlated functional status among segregating V segments might be attributable to linkage disequilibrium, but an unknown experimental factor could not be ruled out. Compared with equally common non-associated chains, HLA-associated TCR beta chains in a later analysis were more clonally expanded and had lower generation probabilities. The only immune exposure information available for the cohort was CMV serostatus. A later analysis associated 15,000 to 20,000 TCR beta sequences with specific HLA alleles at a false discovery rate of 0.05. The classifier was reported to diagnose cytomegalovirus status with high specificity and sensitivity in both the original and validation cohorts. This cohort had only TCR beta chains sequenced, and the lack of alpha or paired-chain data limited which features could be detected. Because the 87-base-pair reads could not distinguish some IMGT-functional V segments, including TRBV6-2 and TRBV6-3, those segments were excluded. According to a later genetic analysis, donors in an Asian-associated ancestry cluster had fewer N-insertions in productive TCRs than the roughly 670-donor mean. An association between a missense DCLRE1C variant and V-gene and J-gene trimming of TCR beta chains was found in a later genetic analysis and replicated in an independent cohort. Because HLA typing was unavailable for some donors at each locus, only the typed subset was used in association tests. Most TCR sequences were observed very rarely across donors, whereas some public TCRs were present in many individuals. According to a later analysis, TCR association rates differed among HLA loci, with DRB1 alleles showing the most associated TCRs and HLA-C alleles showing the fewest. The authors suggested that the approach could potentially be generalized to other disease states and immunological phenotypes. The earlier analysis of about 600 of the donors excluded roughly 16 rarely observed V segments, including chromosome 9 orphons, because counts were too low. A further reported finding was that TCR beta sequences accurately predicted the HLA-A and HLA-B alleles for most subjects in the first cohort. In an earlier analysis of about 550 of the donors, most TCR beta V segments were observed in productive rearrangements about 90% or about 30% of the time, broadly matching IMGT annotations.

The receptor was derived from a woman in her 50s in good health and CMV-seropositive. The sample consisted of PBMCs. This receptor chain uses TRBV6-5 and TRBJ2-5, and 9 bases in between align with TRBD1. The J call may be incorrect, as the DNA end agrees better with TRBJ2-7. The bases are TGTGCCAGCAGTAGGGGACAGGGCCGGAGCGAGCAGTACTTC. Its amino acids are CASSRGQGRSEQYF.